These T cell receptor beta chains were read from a single sample in a study of blood T cell repertoires in COVID-19. Generated by immunoSEQ multiplex PCR, the TCRdb table keeps only in-frame clones and is missing some. The table records 150,000 to 200,000 clones, 60% to 85% of them present only once. The sequenced sample was peripheral blood. The receptors shown here come from a man in his sixties or seventies with acute or convalescent COVID-19. Each CDR3 is given with its conserved first and last residue. The D gene is left open where the match is weak. Clone sizes are given selectively: once, few, many, or a class where the clone is expanded.

size | J | V | D | CDR3 | DNA
- | TRBJ2-5 | TRBV28 | TRBD1 | CASSSPTGGVGETQYF | TGTGCCAGCAGTTCCCCGACAGGGGGAGTAGGGGAGACCCAGTACTTC
- | TRBJ2-7 | TRBV7-9 | TRBD2 | CASSLGGSHEQYF | TGTGCCAGCAGCTTGGGCGGGAGCCACGAGCAGTACTTC
- | TRBJ2-1 | TRBV5-1 | TRBD2 | CASSLPSGGVDEQFF | TGCGCCAGCAGCTTACCTAGCGGGGGGGTTGATGAGCAGTTCTTC
- | TRBJ2-5 | TRBV24-1 | - | CATSDRSVRSGETQYF | TGTGCCACCAGTGATCGATCAGTAAGGAGTGGAGAGACCCAGTACTTC
- | TRBJ1-3 | TRBV10-3 | TRBD1 | CAISSTTGTVSGNTIYF | TGTGCCATCAGTTCAACCACCGGGACAGTCTCCGGAAACACCATATATTTT
- | TRBJ2-7 | TRBV27 | TRBD2 | CASSFSAGGRTYEQYF | TGTGCCAGCAGTTTCTCAGCGGGAGGGCGCACCTACGAGCAGTACTTC
few | TRBJ1-6 | TRBV6-6 | TRBD1 | CASSRGQASYNSPLHF | TGTGCCAGCAGCCGAGGACAGGCCTCCTATAATTCACCCCTCCACTTT
- | TRBJ1-5 | TRBV28 | - | CASSPSGATQPQHF | TGTGCCAGCAGCCCCTCGGGAGCTACTCAGCCCCAGCATTTT
- | TRBJ1-1 | TRBV29-1 | - | CSVGLMNTEAFF | TGCAGCGTTGGGCTCATGAACACTGAAGCTTTCTTT
- | TRBJ2-5 | TRBV2 | TRBD2 | CASSETRGGPGETQYF | TGTGCCAGCAGTGAAACCCGCGGGGGGCCAGGGGAGACCCAGTACTTC
- | TRBJ1-1 | TRBV6-5 | TRBD1 | CASINRGMNTEAFF | TGTGCCAGCATTAACAGGGGGATGAACACTGAAGCTTTCTTT
- | TRBJ2-7 | TRBV7-2 | - | CASSLISGDSYEQYF | TGTGCCAGCAGCCTCATCTCTGGAGACTCCTACGAGCAGTACTTC
- | TRBJ1-5 | TRBV19 | - | CASRQTGFNQPQHF | TGTGCCAGTAGACAAACAGGGTTCAATCAGCCCCAGCATTTT
few | TRBJ2-2 | TRBV10-1 | TRBD1 | CASSEIRTGNTGELFF | TGCGCCAGCAGTGAGATCAGGACAGGGAACACCGGGGAGCTGTTTTTT
- | TRBJ2-7 | TRBV7-3 | TRBD2 | CASSLTGVAGGPVEQYF | TGTGCCAGCAGCTTAACGGGGGTAGCGGGAGGGCCCGTCGAGCAGTACTTC
- | TRBJ2-5 | TRBV14 | - | CASSHLQGGETQYF | TGTGCCAGCAGCCATTTACAGGGCGGAGAGACCCAGTACTTC
- | TRBJ2-1 | TRBV18 | - | CASSGSSYNEQFF | TGTGCCAGCTCGGGCAGCTCCTACAATGAGCAGTTCTTC
- | TRBJ1-2 | TRBV4-2 | - | CASSQGVDGYTF | TGTGCCAGCAGCCAAGGTGTAGATGGCTACACCTTC